This section outlines one T cell receptor beta chain sequence together with its context. The antigen this receptor binds is unknown. The sample holds no much larger clone one base away, and base qualities are not on file. Trimming accounts for 5 bases at V and 0 bases at J, while the number of junction bases matched to no gene is 10. The CDR3 contains 16 residues, cysteine and phenylalanine counted. Only the CDR3 DNA stays, 48 bases, in frame from base 1. The sequencer listed for this sample is Illumina NovaSeq 6000. TCRalpha and TCRbeta cDNA libraries were built by 5'RACE with constant-segment primers, adding sample barcodes and unique molecular identifiers. RNA was extracted from every sample with Trizol reagent. Amplification of the libraries took two PCR steps, and the second step added a second sample barcode plus Illumina TruSeq adapters. Sequencing of libraries was performed on an Illumina NovaSeq with 2 x 150 bp paired-end reads. On the authors' methods: Demultiplexing of reads and collapsing into UMI-guided consensus sequences were performed with migec v1.2.7. Using mixcr v2.1.11, UMI consensuses were aligned to TRA and TRB V and J templates and then assembled into clonotypes. Clonotypes were classified as expanded or contracted when called significant by both edgeR and NoisET, with noise models trained on biological replicates. For edgeR calls, a false discovery rate-adjusted p below 0.01 and a log2 fold-change threshold of 1 were applied. PCA with hierarchical clustering of max-normalized trajectories of the 1000 most abundant clonotypes was used as exploratory dynamics analysis. Separately sequenced CD4+ and CD8+ repertoires were used to assign a CD4 or CD8 phenotype to each responding clone. Through fastp at Q25 and MiXCR, TCRdb rebuilt clones from the public reads, retaining in-frame beta chains. Rows are unified per CDR3 protein, each entry keeping the most common DNA and genes. The V and J calls come from TCRdb's annotation, not from the publication. The sample yields some 270,000 distinct CDR3 sequences; approximately 15% were counted once. 2% to 2.5% of the sample comes from the top ten.

The sample comes from a study of T-cell memory formation after mild COVID-19 (dated by TCRdb to the early 2020s). For the study in its entirety: Most TCR sequence clusters were specific to one of the two donors. The cohort was made up of two young adult volunteers, one female and one male, who were previously healthy. In two donors, T-cell clones that expanded and contracted after mild COVID-19 were followed by sequencing TCRalpha and TCRbeta repertoires longitudinally.

Study-wide findings and limitations: The study included only a couple of mild cases, and larger cohorts that include severe cases with pre-infection samples were judged to be necessary. Contracting CD4+ clones were found mainly in CM and EM memory subsets, while CD8+ clones were enriched in EMRA. From day 15 to 85, contracting clones showed balanced CD4/CD8 phenotypes, whereas a second wave of clones that expanded from day 15 to 37 leaned towards CD4+. The detection of some responding clones in pre-infection memory suggests that pre-existing cross-reactive memory T cells joined the SARS-CoV-2 response. The second-wave clones that peaked on day 37 were not confirmed to be SARS-CoV-2 specific.

Ficoll-Paque density gradient centrifugation was used to isolate PBMCs. Sequencing was done on a sample of PBMCs or a T cell subset sorted from them (not recorded which). The V and J segments used are TRBV12-3 or TRBV12-4 and TRBJ2-7, and 7 bases in between align with TRBD2. The receptor was isolated from an adult woman who had mild COVID-19 (a few samples of this study predate the infection). The sample titles of this study are shuffled in the database, so cell type and time point are left out; the donor was told from shared clones. The CDR3 region has the sequence CASSPYGAGDSYEQYF. The DNA sequence is as follows: TGTGCCAGCAGTCCCTACGGCGCGGGGGACTCCTACGAGCAGTACTTC.